A single sample gave rise to the 6 T cell receptor beta chains below, sequenced in a study of cytomegalovirus exposure and HLA in healthy donors. The PCR contained 60 Vbeta and 13 Jbeta primers. This table comes from immunoSEQ multiplex PCR, and its TCRdb copy is limited to in-frame clones, with some not included. The data contain almost 200,000 clones, around 79% of them singletons. The specimen sequenced was PBMCs. The receptors were sampled from a woman in her thirties in good health and CMV-seropositive.

This clone was counted between two and nine times. The chain combines TRBV5-4 with TRBJ2-7, with TRBD2 matching 10 bases. The length of the CDR3 is 16 residues. CDR1 is SGHNT and CDR2 is YYREEE in the germline V gene (reference sequence). The V and J ends lost 3 bases and 1 base, in that order; junction bases with no gene match: 7. CDR3 nucleotide sequence: TGTGCCAGCAGCTCTCAGACTAGCGGGCCATCCTACGAGCAGTACTTC. Its protein product is CASSSQTSGPSYEQYF.

This clone was counted once. The rearrangement links TRBV6-6 to TRBJ2-7; 11 nucleotides match TRBD2. The CDR3 sequence is 15 residues long. Unmatched junction bases numbered 6, after V lost 0 bases and J lost 8 bases. Germline-derived CDR1 and CDR2 are MNHNY and SVGAGI (reference sequence). The DNA for the CDR3 is TGTGCCAGCAGTTACTCGGCACTAGCGGGAGACAAGCAGTACTTC. It codes for CASSYSALAGDKQYF.

This clone came up a few times. The rearrangement links TRBV4-3 to TRBJ2-4; 9 nucleotides line up with TRBD1. The trim removed 6 bases at V and 3 bases at J, leaving 3 bases unmatched. This CDR3 spans 14 amino acids. Germline V gene lookup returns CDR1 LGHNA and CDR2 YSLEER. The CDR3 DNA reads TGCGCCAGCAGTATGGACAGGGGCAAAAACATTCAGTACTTC. It specifies CASSMDRGKNIQYF.

Only a few counts were recorded for this clone. The V call is TRBV5-5, the J call TRBJ2-6; 9 bases agree with TRBD1. Germline V gives CDR1 SGHKS, CDR2 YYEKEE (reference sequence). J was trimmed by 2 bases and V by 2 bases; bases with no gene match: 8. CDR3 length: 18 amino acids. The CDR3 reads CASSFPGQGRAGANVLTF. The CDR3 coding sequence is TGTGCCAGCAGCTTTCCGGGACAGGGTAGGGCTGGGGCCAACGTCCTGACTTTC.

This chain uses TRBV6-1 with TRBJ2-1; 7 nucleotides align to TRBD2. Germline assignment: CDR1 MNHNS and CDR2 SASEGT. After removal of 0 bases from V and 1 base from J, the junction contained 12 bases not matched to a gene. CDR3 length: 19 amino acids. CDR3 sequence: CASSEAGGWAGDSYNEQFF. CDR3 DNA: TGTGCCAGCAGTGAAGCAGGTGGGTGGGCGGGGGATTCCTACAATGAGCAGTTCTTC.

The chain recombines TRBV2 with TRBJ1-5; TRBD1 might be the D (5 bases). This CDR3 has 15 amino acids. Per germline, CDR1 SNHLY and CDR2 FYNNEI. The germline V and J ends were trimmed by 4 bases and 3 bases, with 13 bases remaining between them. The DNA for the CDR3 is TGTGCCAGCAGTGGCCTGGAGGGGTACAATCAGCCCCAGCATTTT. It encodes CASSGLEGYNQPQHF.